This T cell receptor (beta chain) was sequenced in a study of kidney transplant recipient with SARS-CoV-2 infection. Ten or more counts support this clonotype. V was trimmed by 5 bases and J by 4 bases, leaving 23 bases between them. From germline, CDR1 is MNHEY and CDR2 SVGAGI. This CDR3 is built from 17 residues. Via MiXCR, TCRdb re-called the reads, giving one row per CDR3 protein. In the table there are 200,000 to 300,000 distinct CDR3 sequences, roughly 26% of which are singletons. This chain uses TRBV6-5 with TRBJ1-2, with D unclear. The specimen comprised a blood sample, sampled at baseline and on day 111 from a kidney transplant recipient. The receptor was derived from a male patient aged 25-45 years who had COVID-19 and was a kidney transplant recipient. The graft donor may have contributed some T cells. The CDR3 DNA reads TGTGCCAGCAGTAGTAGTTTGGAATGTAGAAAGACCTATGGCTACACCTTC. Protein product: CASSSSLECRKTYGYTF.